This T cell receptor beta chain was profiled in a study of shared clonotypes between healthy human individuals. Study-wide findings and caveats: Some naive CD4 clonotypes, about 5%, turned up in common across four donors. In this cohort, only blood was sampled, and tissue repertoires likely differ.

Comments on this clone: No antigen is known for it.

In the source study's methods: Filtering differed since immunoSEQ provided only junctions, with no quality scores. Method: immunoSEQ multiplex PCR; TCRdb's copy keeps in-frame clones and lacks some. V, J and clone size are taken as reported in that table, and D and trimming were inferred from the DNA itself. The sample shows approximately 600,000 clones, roughly 96% of them seen only once. CD45RO-negative cells were positively selected for CCR7, leaving out terminally differentiated effector memory CD45RA+ cells. Study donors comprised healthy, HIV-negative adults devoid of recent acute infection or vaccination. Germline CDR1 MNHEY, CDR2 SMNVEV (reference sequence). This CDR3 is built from 16 residues. V lost 3 bases to trimming and J lost 4 bases, with 18 bases between them.

Source material: naive CD8+ T cells sorted from blood. This clonotype was obtained from a woman in her twenties or thirties in good health. The V call is TRBV27, the J call TRBJ1-2; D unclear. The CDR3 sequence is CASSFVIRNYVYGYTF. The CDR3 DNA reads TGTGCCAGCAGTTTTGTTATTCGTAATTATGTCTATGGCTACACCTTC.